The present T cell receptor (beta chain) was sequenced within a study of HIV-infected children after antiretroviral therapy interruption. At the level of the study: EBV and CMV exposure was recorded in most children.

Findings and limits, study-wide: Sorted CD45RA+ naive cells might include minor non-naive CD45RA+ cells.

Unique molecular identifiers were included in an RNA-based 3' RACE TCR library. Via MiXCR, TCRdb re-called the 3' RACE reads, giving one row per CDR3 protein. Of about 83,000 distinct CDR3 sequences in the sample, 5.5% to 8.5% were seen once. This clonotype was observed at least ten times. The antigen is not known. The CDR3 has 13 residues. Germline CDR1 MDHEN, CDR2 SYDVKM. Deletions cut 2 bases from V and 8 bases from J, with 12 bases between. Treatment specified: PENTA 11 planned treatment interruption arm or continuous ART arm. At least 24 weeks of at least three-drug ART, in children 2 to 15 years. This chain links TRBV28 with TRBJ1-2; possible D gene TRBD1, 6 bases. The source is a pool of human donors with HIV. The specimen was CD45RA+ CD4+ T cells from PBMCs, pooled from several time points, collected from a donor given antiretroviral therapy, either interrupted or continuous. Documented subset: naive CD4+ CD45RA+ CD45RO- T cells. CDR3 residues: CASSLTGLGGYTF. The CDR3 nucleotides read TGTGCCAGCAGTTTAACAGGGTTAGGCGGCTACACCTTC.